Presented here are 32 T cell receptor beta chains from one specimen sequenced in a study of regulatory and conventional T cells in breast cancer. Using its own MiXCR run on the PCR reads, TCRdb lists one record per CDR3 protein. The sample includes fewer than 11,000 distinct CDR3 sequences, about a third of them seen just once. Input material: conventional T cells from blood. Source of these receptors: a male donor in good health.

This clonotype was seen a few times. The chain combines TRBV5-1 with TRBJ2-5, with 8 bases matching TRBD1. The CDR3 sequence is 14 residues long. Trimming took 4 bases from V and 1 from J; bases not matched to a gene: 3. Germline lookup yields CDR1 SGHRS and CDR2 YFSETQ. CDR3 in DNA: TGCGCCAGCAGCCCCGGGACAGGCCAAGAGACCCAGTACTTC. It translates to CASSPGTGQETQYF.

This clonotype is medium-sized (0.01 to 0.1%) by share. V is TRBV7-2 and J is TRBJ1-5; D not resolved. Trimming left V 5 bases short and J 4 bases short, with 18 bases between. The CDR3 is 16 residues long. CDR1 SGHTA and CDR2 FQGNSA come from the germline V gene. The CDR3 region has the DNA TGTGCCAGCAGCATCAAAGTGGGTCCCTTTAATCAGCCCCAGCATTTT. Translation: CASSIKVGPFNQPQHF.

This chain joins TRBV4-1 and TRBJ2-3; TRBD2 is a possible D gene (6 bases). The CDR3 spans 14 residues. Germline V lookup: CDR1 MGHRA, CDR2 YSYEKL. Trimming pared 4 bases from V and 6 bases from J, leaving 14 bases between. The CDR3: CASSLLDGGDTQYF. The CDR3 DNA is TGCGCCAGCAGCCTTCTGGATGGAGGGGATACGCAGTATTTT.

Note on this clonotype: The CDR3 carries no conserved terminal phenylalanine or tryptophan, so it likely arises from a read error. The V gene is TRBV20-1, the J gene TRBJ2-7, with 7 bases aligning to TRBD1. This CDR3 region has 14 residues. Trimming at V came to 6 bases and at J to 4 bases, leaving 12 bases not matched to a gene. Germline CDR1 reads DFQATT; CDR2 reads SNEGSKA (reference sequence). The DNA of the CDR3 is TGCAGTGCCCTAAGGAGGACAGGATATTACGAGCAGTACTCC. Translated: CSALRRTGYYEQYS.

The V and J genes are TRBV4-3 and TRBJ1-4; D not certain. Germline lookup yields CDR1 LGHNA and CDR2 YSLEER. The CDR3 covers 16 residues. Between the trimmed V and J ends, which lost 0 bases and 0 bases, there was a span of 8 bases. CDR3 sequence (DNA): TGCGCCAGCAGCCAAGATTGGACGACAACTAATGAAAAACTGTTTTTT. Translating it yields CASSQDWTTTNEKLFF.

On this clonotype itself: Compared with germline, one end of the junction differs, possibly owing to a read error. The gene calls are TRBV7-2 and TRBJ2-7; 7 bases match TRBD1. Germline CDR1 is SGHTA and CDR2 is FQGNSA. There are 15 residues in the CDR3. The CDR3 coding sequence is TGTGCCGGCAGCGTGGGACAGACCCACTCCTACGAGCAGTACTTC. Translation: CAGSVGQTHSYEQYF.

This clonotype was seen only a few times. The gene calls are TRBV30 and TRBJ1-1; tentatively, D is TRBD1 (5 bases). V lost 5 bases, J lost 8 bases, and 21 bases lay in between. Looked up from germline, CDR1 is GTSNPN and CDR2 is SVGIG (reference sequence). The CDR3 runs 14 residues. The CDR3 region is CAWGPRGSAPEAFF. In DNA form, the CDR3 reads TGTGCCTGGGGACCTCGGGGGAGCGCACCCGAAGCTTTCTTT.

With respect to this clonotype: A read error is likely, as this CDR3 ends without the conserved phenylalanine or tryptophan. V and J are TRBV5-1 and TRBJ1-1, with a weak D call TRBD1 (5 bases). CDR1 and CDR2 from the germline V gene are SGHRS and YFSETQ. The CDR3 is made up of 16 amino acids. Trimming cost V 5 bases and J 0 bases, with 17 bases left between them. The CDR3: CASSLGGGAMNTEAFL. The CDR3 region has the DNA TGCGCCAGCAGTCTGGGTGGAGGGGCTATGAACACTGAAGCTTTCCTT.

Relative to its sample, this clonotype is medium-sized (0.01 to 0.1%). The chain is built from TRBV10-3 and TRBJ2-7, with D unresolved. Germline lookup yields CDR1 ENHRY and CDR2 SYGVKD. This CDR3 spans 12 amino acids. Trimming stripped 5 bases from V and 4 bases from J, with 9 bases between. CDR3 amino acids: CAISSDGYEQYF. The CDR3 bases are TGTGCCATCAGTAGCGACGGTTACGAGCAGTACTTC.

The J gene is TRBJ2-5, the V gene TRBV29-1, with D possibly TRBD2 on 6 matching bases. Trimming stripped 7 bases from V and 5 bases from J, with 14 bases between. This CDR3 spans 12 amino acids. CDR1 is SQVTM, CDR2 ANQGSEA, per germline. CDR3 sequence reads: CSATSSRETQYF. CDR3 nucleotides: TGCAGCGCAACTAGCTCGCGGGAGACCCAGTACTTC. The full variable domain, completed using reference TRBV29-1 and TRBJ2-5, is SAVISQKPSRDICQRGTSLTIQCQVDSQVTMMFWYRQQPGQSLTLIATANQGSEATYESGFVIDKFPISRPNLTFSTLTVSNMSPEDSSIYLCSATSSRETQYFGPGTRLLVL.

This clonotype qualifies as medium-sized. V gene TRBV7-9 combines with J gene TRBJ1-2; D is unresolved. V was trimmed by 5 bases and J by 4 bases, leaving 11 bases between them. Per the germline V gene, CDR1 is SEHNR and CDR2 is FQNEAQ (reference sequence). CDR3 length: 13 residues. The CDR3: CASSRGVGYGYTF. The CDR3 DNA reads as TGTGCCAGCAGCCGCGGAGTAGGCTATGGCTACACCTTC.

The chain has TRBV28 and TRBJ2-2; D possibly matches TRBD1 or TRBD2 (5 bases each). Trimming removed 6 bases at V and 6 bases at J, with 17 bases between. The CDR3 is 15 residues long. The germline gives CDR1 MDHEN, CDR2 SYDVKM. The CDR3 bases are TGTGCCAGCAGCCCCCCGGGGCAAAAGGCCGGGGAGCTGTTTTTT. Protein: CASSPPGQKAGELFF.

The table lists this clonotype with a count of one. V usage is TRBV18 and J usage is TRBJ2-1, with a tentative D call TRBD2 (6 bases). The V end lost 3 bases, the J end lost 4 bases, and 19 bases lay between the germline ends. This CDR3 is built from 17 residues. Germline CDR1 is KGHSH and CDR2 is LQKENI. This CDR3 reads CASSPFVPGGVYNEQFF. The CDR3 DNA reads TGTGCCAGCTCACCCTTCGTTCCTGGCGGGGTGTACAATGAGCAGTTCTTC.

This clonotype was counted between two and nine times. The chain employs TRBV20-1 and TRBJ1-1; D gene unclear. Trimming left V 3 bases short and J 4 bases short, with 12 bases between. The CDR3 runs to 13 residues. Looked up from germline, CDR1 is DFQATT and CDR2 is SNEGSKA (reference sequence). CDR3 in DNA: TGCAGTGCTAGTAAGGTCGCCGGCACTGAAGCTTTCTTT. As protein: CSASKVAGTEAFF.

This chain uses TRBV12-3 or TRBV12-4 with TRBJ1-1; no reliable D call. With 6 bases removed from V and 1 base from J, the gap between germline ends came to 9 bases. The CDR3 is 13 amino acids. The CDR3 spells CASSPSGNTEAFF. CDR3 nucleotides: TGTGCCAGCAGCCCTAGTGGGAACACTGAAGCTTTCTTT.

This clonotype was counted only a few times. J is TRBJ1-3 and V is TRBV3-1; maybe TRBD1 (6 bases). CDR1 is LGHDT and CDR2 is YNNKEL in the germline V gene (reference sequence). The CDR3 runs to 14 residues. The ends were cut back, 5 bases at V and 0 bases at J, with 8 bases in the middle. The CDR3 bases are TGTGCCAGCAGCGCAGGGGCCTCTGGAAACACCATATATTTT. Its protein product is CASSAGASGNTIYF.

The CDR3 region is CASSRTEEDQPQHF. The CDR3 DNA reads TGTGCCAGCAGTCGGACAGAGGAGGATCAGCCCCAGCATTTT. The rearrangement uses TRBV12-3 or TRBV12-4 and TRBJ1-5, with TRBD1 as a possible D gene (6 bases). The V end lost 5 bases, the J end lost 5 bases, and 13 bases lay between the germline ends. The CDR3 sequence is 14 residues long.

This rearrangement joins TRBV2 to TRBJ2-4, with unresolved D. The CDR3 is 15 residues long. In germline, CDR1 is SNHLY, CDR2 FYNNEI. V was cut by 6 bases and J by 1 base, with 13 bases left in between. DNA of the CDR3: TGTGCCAGCAGCTTACCTATCGGCGCCAAAAACATTCAGTACTTC. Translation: CASSLPIGAKNIQYF. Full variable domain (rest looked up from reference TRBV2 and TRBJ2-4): EPEVTQTPSHQVTQMGQEVILRCVPISNHLYFYWYRQILGQKVEFLVSFYNNEISEKSEIFDDQFSVERPDGSNFTLKIRSTKLEDSAMYFCASSLPIGAKNIQYFGAGTRLSVL.

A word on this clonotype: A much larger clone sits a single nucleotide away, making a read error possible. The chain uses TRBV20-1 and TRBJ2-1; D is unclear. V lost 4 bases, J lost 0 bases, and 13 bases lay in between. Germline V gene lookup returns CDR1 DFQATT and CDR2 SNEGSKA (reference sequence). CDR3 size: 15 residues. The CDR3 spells CSATAAGCSYNEQFF. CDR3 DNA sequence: TGCAGTGCTACCGCTGCCGGGTGCTCCTACAATGAGCAGTTCTTC.

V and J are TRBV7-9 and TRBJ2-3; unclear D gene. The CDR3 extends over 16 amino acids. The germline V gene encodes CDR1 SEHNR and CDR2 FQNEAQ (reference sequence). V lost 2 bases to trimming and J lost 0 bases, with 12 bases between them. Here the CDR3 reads CASSLSGRTSTDTQYF. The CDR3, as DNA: TGTGCCAGCAGCTTATCGGGCAGAACTAGCACAGATACGCAGTATTTT.

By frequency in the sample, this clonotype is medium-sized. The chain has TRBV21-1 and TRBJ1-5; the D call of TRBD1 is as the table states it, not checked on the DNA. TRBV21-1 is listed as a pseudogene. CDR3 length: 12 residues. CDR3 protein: CAQGQRGQPQHF. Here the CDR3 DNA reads TGTGCCCAGGGACAGAGAGGTCAGCCCCAGCATTTT.

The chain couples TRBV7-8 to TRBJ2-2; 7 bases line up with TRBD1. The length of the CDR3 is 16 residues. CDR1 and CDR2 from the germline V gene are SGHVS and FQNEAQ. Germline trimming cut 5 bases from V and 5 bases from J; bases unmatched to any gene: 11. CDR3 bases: TGTGCCAGCAGCCTCGGACAGGAAAAGGGAACCGGGGAGCTGTTTTTT. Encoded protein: CASSLGQEKGTGELFF. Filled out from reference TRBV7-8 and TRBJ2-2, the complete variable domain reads GAGVSQSPRYKVAKRGQDVALRCDPISGHVSLFWYQQALGQGPEFLTYFQNEAQLDKSGLPSDRFFAERPEGSVSTLKIQRTQQEDSAVYLCASSLGQEKGTGELFFGEGSRLTVL.

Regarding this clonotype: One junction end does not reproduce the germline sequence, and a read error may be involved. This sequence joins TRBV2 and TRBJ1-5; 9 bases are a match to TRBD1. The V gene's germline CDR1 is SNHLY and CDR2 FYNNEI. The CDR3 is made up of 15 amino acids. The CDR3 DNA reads TGTGCCAGCAGTGAAGAAACAGGGGGCCAACAGCCTCAGCATTTT. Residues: CASSEETGGQQPQHF.

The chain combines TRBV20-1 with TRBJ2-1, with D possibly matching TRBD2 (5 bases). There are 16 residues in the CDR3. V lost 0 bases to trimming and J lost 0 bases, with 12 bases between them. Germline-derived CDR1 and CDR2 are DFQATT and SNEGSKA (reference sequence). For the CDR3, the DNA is TGCAGTGCTAGAGATAACCTAGCCAGCTCCTACAATGAGCAGTTCTTC. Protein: CSARDNLASSYNEQFF.

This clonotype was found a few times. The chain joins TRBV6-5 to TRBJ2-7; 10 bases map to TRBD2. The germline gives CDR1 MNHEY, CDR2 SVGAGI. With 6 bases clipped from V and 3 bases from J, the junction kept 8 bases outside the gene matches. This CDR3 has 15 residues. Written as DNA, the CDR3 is TGTGCCAGCAGAGAGGGACTAGCGTTGATCTACGAGCAGTACTTC. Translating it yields CASREGLALIYEQYF.

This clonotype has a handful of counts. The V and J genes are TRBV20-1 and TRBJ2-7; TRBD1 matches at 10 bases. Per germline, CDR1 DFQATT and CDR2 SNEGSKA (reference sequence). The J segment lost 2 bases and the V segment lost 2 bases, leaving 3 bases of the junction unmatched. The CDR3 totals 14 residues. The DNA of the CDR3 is TGCAGTGCTAGAAAGACAGGGGGCGCCTACGAGCAGTACTTC. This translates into CSARKTGGAYEQYF.

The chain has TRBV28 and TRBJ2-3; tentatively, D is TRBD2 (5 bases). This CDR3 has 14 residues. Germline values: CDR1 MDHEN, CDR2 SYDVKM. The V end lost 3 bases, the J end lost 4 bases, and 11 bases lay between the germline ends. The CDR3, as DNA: TGTGCCAGCAGTTTTGACTATGGCGCAGATACGCAGTATTTT. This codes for CASSFDYGADTQYF.

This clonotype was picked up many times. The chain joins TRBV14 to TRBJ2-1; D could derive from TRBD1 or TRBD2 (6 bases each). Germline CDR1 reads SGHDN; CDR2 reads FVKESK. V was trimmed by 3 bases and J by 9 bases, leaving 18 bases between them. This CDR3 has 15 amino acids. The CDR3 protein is CASSQAPGAGGEQFF. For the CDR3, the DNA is TGTGCCAGCAGCCAGGCCCCGGGGGCCGGCGGTGAGCAGTTCTTC.

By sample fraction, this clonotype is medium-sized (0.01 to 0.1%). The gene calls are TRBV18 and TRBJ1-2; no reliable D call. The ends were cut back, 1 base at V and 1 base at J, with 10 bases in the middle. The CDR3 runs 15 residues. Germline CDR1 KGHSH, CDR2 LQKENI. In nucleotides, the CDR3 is TGTGCCAGCTCACCACGGAGCGAGATTAACTATGGCTACACCTTC. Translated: CASSPRSEINYGYTF.

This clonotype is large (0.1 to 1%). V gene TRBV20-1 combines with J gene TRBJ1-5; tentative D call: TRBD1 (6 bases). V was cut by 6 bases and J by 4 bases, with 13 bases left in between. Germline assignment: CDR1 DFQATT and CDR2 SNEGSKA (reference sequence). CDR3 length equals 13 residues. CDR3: CSAFRTANQPQHF. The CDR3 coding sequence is TGCAGTGCCTTCCGGACAGCGAATCAGCCCCAGCATTTT.

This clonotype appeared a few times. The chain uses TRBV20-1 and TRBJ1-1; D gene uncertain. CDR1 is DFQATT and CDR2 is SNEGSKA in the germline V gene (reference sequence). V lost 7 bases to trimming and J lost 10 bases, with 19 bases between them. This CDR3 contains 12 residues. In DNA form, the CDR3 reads TGCAGTGGACCGGGGTCGCGTGGTGTAGCTTTCTTT. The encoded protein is CSGPGSRGVAFF.

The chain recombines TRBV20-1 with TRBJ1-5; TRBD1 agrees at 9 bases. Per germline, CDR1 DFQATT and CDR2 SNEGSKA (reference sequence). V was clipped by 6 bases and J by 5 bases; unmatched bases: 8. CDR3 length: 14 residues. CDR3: CSALPRTGDQPQHF. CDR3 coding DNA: TGCAGTGCATTACCTAGGACAGGGGATCAGCCCCAGCATTTT.